A selection of T cell receptor beta chains follows, all from one sample in a study of blood T cell repertoires in COVID-19. TCRdb keeps only in-frame clones here, not all; method: immunoSEQ multiplex PCR. This sample carries 140,000 or so clones, approximately 88% of them seen once, and the ten largest clones take around 0.91%. Specimen: peripheral blood. The receptors were gathered from a woman between 45 and 60 years old with acute or convalescent COVID-19. Each CDR3 is given with its conserved first and last residue. The D gene is left open where the match is weak. Not every row has a clone size; where given, it reads once, few, many or a size class.

J: TRBJ2-7
size: -
D: TRBD2
V: TRBV11-2
length: 14
CDR3: CASSWAGGRYEQYF
DNA: TGTGCCAGCAGCTGGGCGGGGGGGCGGTACGAGCAGTACTTC

J: TRBJ2-7
size: -
D: TRBD1
V: TRBV19
length: 15
CDR3: CASSKARDSAYEQYF
DNA: TGTGCCAGTAGTAAAGCCCGGGACAGCGCCTACGAGCAGTACTTC

J: TRBJ2-4
size: -
D: TRBD2
V: TRBV9
length: 18
CDR3: CASSVVSSGGVAKNIQYF
DNA: TGTGCCAGCAGCGTAGTGTCTAGCGGGGGAGTAGCCAAAAACATTCAGTACTTC

J: TRBJ1-4
size: -
D: TRBD1
V: TRBV4-1
length: 20
CDR3: CASSQDYLPGQGARWEKLFF
DNA: TGCGCCAGCAGCCAAGACTACCTCCCGGGACAGGGGGCTCGATGGGAAAAACTGTTTTTT

J: TRBJ2-7
size: -
D: TRBD2
V: TRBV20-1
length: 16
CDR3: CSASSRPGSGRGEQYF
DNA: TGCAGTGCTAGTAGCCGTCCGGGAAGCGGGAGGGGCGAGCAGTACTTC

J: TRBJ1-4
size: -
D: -
V: TRBV28
length: 15
CDR3: CASSLRHATNEKLFF
DNA: TGTGCCAGCAGTCTTCGACACGCAACTAATGAAAAACTGTTTTTT

J: TRBJ2-7
size: -
D: -
V: TRBV7-6
length: 16
CDR3: CASSSPVGPPSYEQYF
DNA: TGTGCCAGCAGCTCTCCTGTGGGGCCTCCCTCCTACGAGCAGTACTTC

J: TRBJ1-1
size: -
D: -
V: TRBV20-1
length: 11
CDR3: CSAREATEAFF
DNA: TGCAGTGCTAGAGAGGCCACTGAAGCTTTCTTT

J: TRBJ1-1
size: -
D: TRBD1
V: TRBV27
length: 15
CDR3: CASSSTTGLGTEAFF
DNA: TGTGCCAGCAGTTCTACGACAGGGCTAGGCACTGAAGCTTTCTTT

J: TRBJ2-7
size: -
D: -
V: TRBV5-8
length: 16
CDR3: CASSLSFDWSSYEQYF
DNA: TGTGCCAGCAGCTTAAGTTTTGACTGGAGCTCCTACGAGCAGTACTTC

J: TRBJ2-7
size: -
D: TRBD2
V: TRBV5-1
length: 14
CDR3: CASSLSGASYEQYF
DNA: TGCGCCAGCAGCCTTAGCGGGGCCTCCTACGAGCAGTACTTC

J: TRBJ2-1
size: -
D: -
V: TRBV30
length: 11
CDR3: CAWSVKREQFF
DNA: TGTGCCTGGAGTGTGAAGCGGGAGCAGTTCTTC

J: TRBJ1-2
size: -
D: -
V: TRBV5-5
length: 14
CDR3: CASSLPGSNYGYTF
DNA: TGTGCCAGCAGCTTGCCAGGTTCGAACTATGGCTACACCTTC

J: TRBJ2-2
size: once
D: -
V: TRBV25-1
length: 17
CDR3: CASSDVIRLENTGELFF
DNA: TGTGCCAGCAGTGATGTTATACGCCTAGAGAACACCGGGGAGCTGTTTTTT

J: TRBJ1-2
size: -
D: -
V: TRBV7-3
length: 13
CDR3: CASSLEAESGYTF
DNA: TGTGCCAGCAGCTTAGAGGCAGAGAGCGGCTACACCTTC

J: TRBJ1-2
size: few
D: -
V: TRBV7-3
length: 14
CDR3: CASSLSGENYGYTF
DNA: TGTGCCAGCAGCTTATCCGGAGAGAACTATGGCTACACCTTC

J: TRBJ1-1
size: -
D: -
V: TRBV30
length: 12
CDR3: CAWRGGAAEAFF
DNA: TGTGCCTGGAGGGGGGGGGCCGCTGAAGCTTTCTTT

J: TRBJ2-5
size: once
D: TRBD1
V: TRBV5-1
length: 16
CDR3: CASSLGGTGDQETQYF
DNA: TGCGCCAGCAGCTTGGGGGGGACAGGGGACCAAGAGACCCAGTACTTC

J: TRBJ2-3
size: once
D: TRBD2
V: TRBV5-1
length: 16
CDR3: CASSSGLAGFGDTQYF
DNA: TGCGCCAGCAGCTCGGGACTAGCGGGTTTCGGAGATACGCAGTATTTT

J: TRBJ1-1
size: -
D: -
V: TRBV19
length: 13
CDR3: CASSRRENTEAFF
DNA: TGTGCCAGTAGTAGACGGGAGAACACTGAAGCTTTCTTT